A single sample gave rise to the 16 T cell receptor beta chains below, sequenced in a study of OX40 agonist ivuxolimab in advanced cancers. Assay: immunoSEQ multiplex PCR; the TCRdb copy retains only in-frame clones and omits some. This sample has about 94,000 clones; around 87% occur once, and the top ten carry around 0.28%. The sequences come from CD4+ or CD8+ T cells sorted from blood, collected in a trial of the OX40 agonist ivuxolimab. The receptors were sampled from an adult with an advanced solid tumor such as melanoma, head and neck, liver or kidney cancer.

This clone was seen just once. The V gene is TRBV30, the J gene TRBJ1-3; the match to TRBD1 covers 9 bases. Trimming at V came to 3 bases and at J to 0 bases, leaving 6 bases not matched to a gene. The CDR3 contains 16 residues. Germline CDR1 GTSNPN, CDR2 SVGIG (reference sequence). In DNA form, the CDR3 reads TGTGCCTGGAGCCTGGGACAGGGTGTCTCTGGAAACACCATATATTTT. This translates into CAWSLGQGVSGNTIYF. Supplemented by reference TRBV30 and TRBJ1-3, the full variable domain reads SQTIHQWPATLVQPVGSPLSLECTVEGTSNPNLYWYRQAAGRGLQLLFYSVGIGQISSEVPQNLSASRPQDRQFILSSKKLLLSDSGFYLCAWSLGQGVSGNTIYFGEGSWLTVV.

CDR3 sequence reads: CASSRRDTTEAFF. CDR3 in DNA: TGCGCCAGCAGCCGCAGGGATACCACTGAAGCTTTCTTT. The genes are TRBV5-1 and TRBJ1-1, with a weak D call TRBD1 (5 bases). Trimming took off 4 bases at V and 4 bases at J, with 11 bases between the two ends. The CDR3 is 13 amino acids. Germline-derived CDR1 and CDR2 are SGHRS and YFSETQ.

This clone was seen a single time. The chain employs TRBV5-8 and TRBJ1-2; no reliable D call. This CDR3 contains 15 residues. Germline CDR1 is SGHTS and CDR2 is YDEGEE. The V gene lost 2 bases and the J gene lost 8 bases, with 19 bases spanning the gap. CDR3 in amino acids: CASSFSKVSVSGYTF. The CDR3 bases are TGTGCCAGCAGCTTCAGTAAGGTCAGCGTGTCGGGCTACACCTTC.

This rearrangement joins TRBV2 to TRBJ2-5; D might be TRBD1 or TRBD2, each matching 5 bases. This CDR3 spans 13 amino acids. Trimming took off 8 bases at V and 2 bases at J, with 12 bases between the two ends. Germline CDR1 and CDR2: SNHLY and FYNNEI. The CDR3 is CASLRGEQETQYF. In DNA, the CDR3 is TGTGCCAGCTTACGGGGCGAACAAGAGACCCAGTACTTC.

There are a few counts of this clone. The CDR3 DNA reads as TGTGCCAGCAGACTCAGGGAATTGGGGTACGAGCAGTACTTC. It yields the protein CASRLRELGYEQYF. This sequence joins TRBV2 and TRBJ2-7; TRBD1 is a possible D gene (5 bases). This CDR3 contains 14 residues. V lost 6 bases and J 4 bases, leaving 16 bases between the germline ends. The germline V gene encodes CDR1 SNHLY and CDR2 FYNNEI.

The chain has TRBV6-1 and TRBJ1-5; tentatively, D is TRBD1 (5 bases). Per germline, CDR1 MNHNS and CDR2 SASEGT. This CDR3 has 17 amino acids. The V end was cut by 2 bases, the J end by 6 bases, with 20 bases between. The CDR3 DNA reads as TGTGCCAGCAGTGAATGGGCGGTCGGGGGAAGAGGTCAGCCCCAGCATTTT. Protein sequence: CASSEWAVGGRGQPQHF.

In its sample, this clone was seen once. The chain has TRBV18 and TRBJ2-7, with a possible D match to TRBD1 (5 bases). V gave up 6 bases and J gave up 0 bases, with 6 bases separating them. The CDR3 is made up of 12 amino acids. Per the germline V gene, CDR1 is KGHSH and CDR2 is LQKENI. This CDR3 reads CASSDSSYEQYF. In DNA, the CDR3 is TGTGCCAGCTCTGACAGCTCCTACGAGCAGTACTTC.

V is TRBV7-2 and J is TRBJ1-2, with TRBD1 identical over 7 bases. Unmatched junction bases numbered 9, after V lost 0 bases and J lost 8 bases. The CDR3 spans 15 residues. Germline assignment: CDR1 SGHTA and CDR2 FQGNSA. The DNA for the CDR3 is TGTGCCAGCAGCTTAGCTGGGACAGTTATCGAAGGCTACACCTTC. Translating it yields CASSLAGTVIEGYTF.

A word on this clone: At one end, the junction sequence differs from germline, possibly due to a read error. The chain combines TRBV5-3 with TRBJ1-2; D is unresolved. TRBV5-3 is an ORF, with its function uncertain. CDR3 length: 14 amino acids. The CDR3 region is CASSFDPTSYGYTF. Here the CDR3 DNA reads TGTGCCAGCAGCTTTGACCCTACTTCTTATGGCTACACCTTC.

The chain couples TRBV5-5 to TRBJ2-1, with 11 bases fitting TRBD1. V gave up 3 bases and J gave up 9 bases; unmatched junction bases: 5. From germline, CDR1 is SGHKS and CDR2 YYEKEE (reference sequence). CDR3 length: 14 amino acids. The CDR3 region is CASSYGQGAGEQFF. The CDR3 bases are TGTGCCAGCAGCTACGGACAGGGGGCGGGTGAGCAGTTCTTC.

The genes are TRBV7-9 and TRBJ1-3; the D is unclear. There are 12 residues in the CDR3. Trimming took off 5 bases at V and 2 bases at J, with 4 bases between the two ends. Germline values: CDR1 SEHNR, CDR2 FQNEAQ (reference sequence). DNA of the CDR3: TGTGCCAGCAGCACGACTGGAAACACCATATATTTT. It yields the protein CASSTTGNTIYF.

CDR3 nucleotides: TGTGCCGGTCGGGGAGCACAGAACACCGGGGAGCTGTTTTTT. Translated: CAGRGAQNTGELFF. V usage is TRBV6-1 and J usage is TRBJ2-2; TRBD2 might be the D (5 bases). V was trimmed by 11 bases and J by 1 base, leaving 14 bases between them. In germline, CDR1 is MNHNS, CDR2 SASEGT. The CDR3 length is 14 residues.

V gene TRBV2 combines with J gene TRBJ2-1, with 8 positions matching TRBD1. V gave up 5 bases and J gave up 7 bases; unmatched junction bases: 1. CDR1 and CDR2 (germline): SNHLY, FYNNEI. The CDR3 contains 12 residues. CDR3 bases: TGTGCCAGCAGTAGACAGGGGAATGAGCAGTTCTTC. This sequence encodes CASSRQGNEQFF.

This chain links TRBV27 with TRBJ1-5; no definite D call. This CDR3 contains 14 residues. V was shortened by 2 bases and J by 3 bases, with 8 bases between the two germline ends. Germline CDR1 and CDR2: MNHEY and SMNVEV (reference sequence). CDR3 protein: CASSLEGNNQPQHF. The DNA of the CDR3 is TGTGCCAGCAGTTTAGAAGGGAACAATCAGCCCCAGCATTTT.

The chain combines TRBV5-1 with TRBJ2-2; 14 nucleotides align to TRBD2. This CDR3 is 18 amino acids long. The V and J ends lost 2 bases and 2 bases, in that order; junction bases with no gene match: 5. CDR1 is SGHRS and CDR2 is YFSETQ in the germline V gene. CDR3 loop: CASSLRTSGGPNTGELFF. As DNA, the CDR3 is TGCGCCAGCAGCTTACGGACTAGCGGGGGGCCTAACACCGGGGAGCTGTTTTTT.

The CDR3 DNA follows: TGTGCCAGCACCAGGAATGAAAAACTGTTTTTT. Translated, it gives CASTRNEKLFF. The chain is built from TRBV7-9 and TRBJ1-4; D gene ambiguous. The CDR3 contains 11 residues. Germline CDR1 is SEHNR and CDR2 is FQNEAQ (reference sequence). The V end was cut by 7 bases, the J end by 5 bases, with 5 bases between.